Below are 27 T cell receptor beta chains sequenced from a single sample in a study of cytomegalovirus exposure and HLA in healthy donors. PCR used 60 Vbeta primers and 13 Jbeta primers. The protocol was immunoSEQ multiplex PCR, while the TCRdb copy is restricted to in-frame clones and leaves out a portion. This sample has 150,000 to 200,000 clones, with 65% to 85% found just once. Sequenced input: PBMCs. The origin of the receptors is a woman between 18 and 30 years old in good health and CMV-seronegative.

The chain couples TRBV11-2 to TRBJ2-5; D unclear. Germline V lookup: CDR1 SGHAT, CDR2 FQNNGV. Trimming pared 5 bases from V and 0 bases from J, leaving 4 bases between. The CDR3 is 12 residues long. As DNA, the CDR3 is TGTGCCAGCAGCCGAGACCAAGAGACCCAGTACTTC. The encoded protein is CASSRDQETQYF.

The chain recombines TRBV7-4 with TRBJ2-5; D possibly corresponds to TRBD2 (5 bases). CDR1 and CDR2 from the germline V gene are SGHVT and SQSDAQ. This CDR3 has 13 amino acids. The CDR3: CERSRWYQETQYF. The DNA of the CDR3 is TGTGAGCGGAGTCGATGGTACCAAGAGACCCAGTACTTC. The full variable domain, its missing parts supplied by reference TRBV7-4 and TRBJ2-5, is GAGVSQSPRYKVAKRGRDVALRCDSISGHVTLYWYRQTLGQGSEVLTYSQSDAQRDKSGRPSGRFSAERPERSVSTLKIQRTEQGDSAVYLCERSRWYQETQYFGPGTRLLVL.

This rearrangement joins TRBV18 to TRBJ2-1; 7 bases are a match to TRBD2. The V gene's germline CDR1 is KGHSH and CDR2 LQKENI. The CDR3 totals 15 residues. The J segment lost 3 bases and the V segment lost 5 bases, leaving 7 bases of the junction unmatched. The CDR3, as DNA: TGTGCCAGCTCAACCCGGACTAGTCACTACAATGAGCAGTTCTTC. This encodes CASSTRTSHYNEQFF.

V is TRBV5-1 and J is TRBJ1-5; D is possibly TRBD1 (5 bases). V was clipped by 0 bases and J by 6 bases, with 10 bases between them. The CDR3 is 14 residues long. CDR1 is SGHRS, CDR2 YFSETQ, per germline. The CDR3 region is CASSLEGQGQPQHF. CDR3 DNA: TGCGCCAGCAGCTTGGAAGGTCAGGGTCAGCCCCAGCATTTT.

The chain is built from TRBV5-6 and TRBJ2-5, with TRBD2 matching over 8 bases. Germline assignment: CDR1 SGHDT and CDR2 YYEEEE. J was trimmed by 5 bases and V by 0 bases; bases with no gene match: 12. The CDR3 consists of 17 residues. CDR3 sequence: CASSLAGLAAPRETQYF. The CDR3 DNA reads TGTGCCAGCAGCTTGGCCGGACTAGCAGCCCCTCGGGAGACCCAGTACTTC.

The chain employs TRBV19 and TRBJ2-1; 10 nucleotides agree with TRBD2. CDR3 length: 14 residues. Germline V gene lookup returns CDR1 LNHDA and CDR2 SQIVND (reference sequence). The junction had 12 bases not matched to a gene; V was cut back by 10 bases and J by 9 bases. The CDR3 sequence: CATIAGGFSREQFF. CDR3 sequence (DNA): TGTGCCACCATAGCGGGGGGTTTTAGTCGTGAGCAGTTCTTC.

This clone was seen a handful of times. The missing conserved phenylalanine or tryptophan at the end of this CDR3 makes a read error likely. The limits of the CDR3 on the DNA are not certain, so only TCRdb's listed CDR3 is given. The CDR3 loop is CASSAGGRVLRGGR. The gene calls are TRBV25-1 and TRBJ2-7; the table names TRBD1, a call not compared with the DNA. Germline lookup yields CDR1 MGHDK and CDR2 SYGVNS. The CDR3 is made up of 14 amino acids, end residues included.

Concerning this clone: Sequence at one end of the junction differs from germline and may be a read error. The V gene is TRBV7-6, the J gene TRBJ2-7, with 11 bases aligning to TRBD1. This CDR3 has 16 residues. The V gene's germline CDR1 is SGHVS and CDR2 FNYEAQ. The CDR3: CASNLGPGQGAYEQYF. The CDR3 DNA sequence: TGTGCCAGCAACTTAGGTCCGGGACAGGGGGCCTACGAGCAGTACTTC.

The chain carries TRBV6-5 and TRBJ1-3, with D possibly TRBD1 on 5 matching bases. The CDR3 is 14 residues long. Germline values: CDR1 MNHEY, CDR2 SVGAGI. The V end lost 6 bases, the J end lost 0 bases, and 9 bases lay between the germline ends. The CDR3 loop reads CASSWDFSGNTIYF. CDR3 DNA: TGTGCCAGCAGCTGGGACTTCTCTGGAAACACCATATATTTT.

On this clone itself: The junction differs from germline at one of its ends, possibly a read error. The V and J genes are TRBV28 and TRBJ2-4, with 7 bases fitting TRBD1. Germline V lookup: CDR1 MDHEN, CDR2 SYDVKM. CDR3 length equals 13 residues. The CDR3 here is CASSLRGQDIQYF. The DNA for the CDR3 is TGTGCCAGCAGTTTAAGGGGGCAGGACATTCAATACTTC. Supplemented by reference TRBV28 and TRBJ2-4, the full variable domain reads DVKVTQSSRYLVKRTGEKVFLECVQDMDHENMFWYRQDPGLGLRLIYFSYDVKMKEKGDIPEGYSVSREKKERFSLILESASTNQTSMYLCASSLRGQDIQYFGAGTRLSVL.

CDR3 protein: CASSLSGQGNSKQPQHF. The CDR3 coding sequence is TGTGCCAGCAGTTTATCCGGACAGGGGAATTCGAAGCAGCCCCAGCATTTT. The chain links TRBV28 to TRBJ1-5; 9 bases match TRBD1. Germline CDR1 is MDHEN and CDR2 is SYDVKM. The CDR3 has 17 residues. The ends lost 1 base at V and 7 bases at J; junction bases unmatched: 11.

The chain links TRBV18 to TRBJ1-2; 12 nucleotides agree with TRBD1. Germline CDR1 is KGHSH and CDR2 is LQKENI. V lost 3 bases, J lost 8 bases, and 10 bases stayed unmatched. CDR3 length: 16 amino acids. The CDR3 DNA reads as TGTGCCAGCTCACCTCAGAGGGACAGGGGGCGCGAAGGCTACACCTTC. Protein sequence: CASSPQRDRGREGYTF. Full variable domain (outside the CDR3, taken from reference TRBV18 and TRBJ1-2): NAGVMQNPRHLVRRRGQEARLRCSPMKGHSHVYWYRQLPEEGLKFMVYLQKENIIDESGMPKERFSAEFPKEGPSILRIQQVVRGDSAAYFCASSPQRDRGREGYTFGSGTRLTVV.

The chain has TRBV9 and TRBJ1-1; D unclear. The V gene's germline CDR1 is SGDLS and CDR2 YYNGEE. The CDR3 spans 14 residues. Trimming left V 0 bases short and J 1 base short, with 7 bases between. The CDR3 DNA is TGTGCCAGCAGCGTAGCACACCGGAACACTGAAGCTTTCTTT. Translated, it gives CASSVAHRNTEAFF.

This chain uses TRBV4-1 with TRBJ1-2; 8 positions agree with TRBD1. The CDR3 has 14 amino acids. V lost 4 bases to trimming and J lost 3 bases; unmatched junction nucleotides: 4. In germline, CDR1 is MGHRA, CDR2 YSYEKL. CDR3 sequence (DNA): TGCGCCAGCAGCCGCCCGGGACAGGACTATGGCTACACCTTC. It yields the protein CASSRPGQDYGYTF.

The rearrangement links TRBV4-1 to TRBJ2-5; a weak D match, TRBD1 (6 bases). This CDR3 contains 14 residues. Looked up from germline, CDR1 is MGHRA and CDR2 is YSYEKL. Trimming left V 3 bases short and J 0 bases short, with 8 bases between. The CDR3 reads CASSHRDNQETQYF. For the CDR3, the DNA is TGCGCCAGCAGCCACCGGGACAACCAAGAGACCCAGTACTTC.

The chain combines TRBV6-6 with TRBJ2-3; D is uncertain. V lost 6 bases and J 2 bases, leaving 18 bases between the germline ends. In germline, CDR1 is MNHNY, CDR2 SVGAGI (reference sequence). There are 16 residues in the CDR3. The CDR3 DNA is TGTGCCAGCAGACCCAGTACGTCCTCAAACACAGATACGCAGTATTTT. Protein product: CASRPSTSSNTDTQYF.

The chain carries TRBV16 and TRBJ2-7; 7 bases match TRBD2. This CDR3 is built from 14 residues. Germline trimming cut 2 bases from V and 4 bases from J; bases unmatched to any gene: 5. CDR1 is KGHSY, CDR2 FQNENV, per germline. The CDR3 coding sequence is TGTGCCAGCAGCCAAGCAATCGGGGGGTACGAGCAGTACTTC. It translates to CASSQAIGGYEQYF.

This clone was counted once. V gene TRBV28 combines with J gene TRBJ2-7; no definite D call. Deletions cut 2 bases from V and 2 bases from J, with 4 bases between. CDR1 MDHEN and CDR2 SYDVKM come from the germline V gene. The CDR3 is 12 residues long. In DNA form, the CDR3 reads TGTGCCAGCAGTTTAACAGCCTACGAGCAGTACTTC. It codes for CASSLTAYEQYF. Full variable domain (outside the CDR3, taken from reference TRBV28 and TRBJ2-7): DVKVTQSSRYLVKRTGEKVFLECVQDMDHENMFWYRQDPGLGLRLIYFSYDVKMKEKGDIPEGYSVSREKKERFSLILESASTNQTSMYLCASSLTAYEQYFGPGTRLTVT.

The rearrangement uses TRBV6-5 and TRBJ1-5; D not resolved. V lost 8 bases and J lost 4, with 18 bases in between. The CDR3 length is 15 residues. CDR1 is MNHEY, CDR2 SVGAGI, per germline. In nucleotides, the CDR3 is TGTGCCAGCTGTGGGCACGGCTTTGGGAATCAGCCCCAGCATTTT. It codes for CASCGHGFGNQPQHF.

The genes are TRBV28 and TRBJ2-2, with 8 bases that match TRBD2. CDR1 MDHEN and CDR2 SYDVKM come from the germline V gene. Trimming took 6 bases from V and 5 from J; bases not matched to a gene: 8. This CDR3 spans 15 amino acids. The CDR3 DNA reads as TGTGCCAGCAGGATCGGGGGGGGTGATACCGGGGAGCTGTTTTTT. Amino acids: CASRIGGGDTGELFF.

This chain connects TRBV5-4 to TRBJ2-1, with 8 bases matching TRBD2. The V gene end was trimmed by 5 bases and the J gene end by 7 bases; junction bases not matched to a gene: 11. Germline-derived CDR1 and CDR2 are SGHNT and YYREEE (reference sequence). CDR3 size: 15 residues. In DNA, the CDR3 is TGTGCCAGCAGTTTAGCGGGGAGGGCCTGGAATGAGCAGTTCTTC. Translated: CASSLAGRAWNEQFF. Complete variable domain (other parts from reference TRBV5-4 and TRBJ2-1): ETGVTQSPTHLIKTRGQQVTLRCSSQSGHNTVSWYQQALGQGPQFIFQYYREEENGRGNFPPRFSGLQFPNYSSELNVNALELDDSALYLCASSLAGRAWNEQFFGPGTRLTVL.

In regard to this clone: Other DNA sequences of this sample code for an identical CDR3. V gene TRBV1 combines with J gene TRBJ1-1. TRBV1 is annotated as a pseudogene. CDR3 size: 17 residues. CDR3 bases: TGCACCAGCGAAAACAACGAGCGCCGGGGGGTCTTTACTGAAGCTTTCTTT. Protein: CTSENNERRGVFTEAFF.

Points on this clone: Distinct nucleotide sequences in the sample also encode this CDR3. The chain joins TRBV11-2 to TRBJ1-2; 9 bases line up with TRBD1. The CDR3 is 13 residues long. V lost 5 bases to trimming and J lost 7 bases; unmatched junction nucleotides: 5. Germline V gene lookup returns CDR1 SGHAT and CDR2 FQNNGV. CDR3 DNA: TGTGCCAGCAGCCTAGGGACAGGGTCTGGCTACACCTTC. Protein product: CASSLGTGSGYTF. The variable domain in full, with the rest retrieved from reference TRBV11-2 and TRBJ1-2, is EAGVAQSPRYKIIEKRQSVAFWCNPISGHATLYWYQQILGQGPKLLIQFQNNGVVDDSQLPKDRFSAERLKGVDSTLKIQPAKLEDSAVYLCASSLGTGSGYTFGSGTRLTVV.

The rearrangement uses TRBV6-5 and TRBJ2-7; D is undetermined. The V gene lost 2 bases and the J gene lost 3 bases, with 8 bases spanning the gap. The CDR3 is 13 amino acids. Germline CDR1 MNHEY, CDR2 SVGAGI. In DNA, the CDR3 is TGTGCCAGCAGTTACGGGCACTTCTACGAGCAGTACTTC. This translates into CASSYGHFYEQYF.

The chain joins TRBV11-2 to TRBJ2-3; 7 bases line up with TRBD2. The CDR3 is 14 amino acids. From germline, CDR1 is SGHAT and CDR2 FQNNGV. V was clipped by 3 bases and J by 2 bases; unmatched bases: 2. CDR3 amino acids: CASSLGGSTDTQYF. CDR3 sequence (DNA): TGTGCCAGCAGCTTGGGGGGGTCCACAGATACGCAGTATTTT.

The chain carries TRBV5-1 and TRBJ1-4, with a tentative D call TRBD1 (5 bases). This CDR3 is 14 amino acids long. The germline gives CDR1 SGHRS, CDR2 YFSETQ. V lost 6 bases to trimming and J lost 8 bases, with 17 bases between them. This CDR3 is CASTLEGVGEKLFF. CDR3 bases: TGCGCCAGCACCCTCGAAGGGGTAGGGGAAAAACTGTTTTTT.

This chain links TRBV6-6 with TRBJ1-6; D may be TRBD1 (6 bases). Germline loops: CDR1 MNHNY, CDR2 SVGAGI (reference sequence). The CDR3 extends over 13 amino acids. Trimming left V 8 bases short and J 7 bases short, with 12 bases between. CDR3 region: CASRGGGNSPLHF. DNA of the CDR3: TGTGCCAGCCGAGGGGGTGGAAATTCACCCCTCCACTTT.